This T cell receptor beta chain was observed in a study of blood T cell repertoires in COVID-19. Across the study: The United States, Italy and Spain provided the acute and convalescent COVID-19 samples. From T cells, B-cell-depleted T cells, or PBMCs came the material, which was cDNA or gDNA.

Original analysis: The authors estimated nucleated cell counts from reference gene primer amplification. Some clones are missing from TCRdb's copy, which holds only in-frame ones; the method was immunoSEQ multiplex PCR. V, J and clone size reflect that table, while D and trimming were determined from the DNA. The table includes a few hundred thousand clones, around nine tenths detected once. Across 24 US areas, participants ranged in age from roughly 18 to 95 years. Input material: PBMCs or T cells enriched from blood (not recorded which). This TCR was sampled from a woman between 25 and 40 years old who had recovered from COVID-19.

The DNA for the CDR3 is TGTGCCAGCAGTTTACGTGTCTCTGGGGCCAACGTCCTGACTTTC. This translates into CASSLRVSGANVLTF. The gene calls are TRBV27 and TRBJ2-6; D is uncertain. Trimming left V 2 bases short and J 0 bases short, with 5 bases between. The germline V gene encodes CDR1 MNHEY and CDR2 SMNVEV (reference sequence). CDR3 length: 15 amino acids. Variable domain in full (rest from reference TRBV27 and TRBJ2-6): EAQVTQNPRYLITVTGKKLTVTCSQNMNHEYMSWYRQDPGLGLRQIYYSMNVEVTDKGDVPEGYKVSRKEKRNFPLILESPSPNQTSLYFCASSLRVSGANVLTFGAGSRLTVL.